Presented here are 24 T cell receptor beta chains from one specimen sequenced in a study of memory CD4+ T cells and cytomegalovirus serostatus. The sort gate was single viable CD3+CD4+CD8-CD45RO+ cells for memory CD4+ T cells. Measured with immunoSEQ multiplex PCR; TCRdb has only the in-frame clones, and not every one. The sample contains 65,000 to 95,000 clones, approximately 80% of which appear only once. The sequencing sample was made of memory CD4+ T cells from blood. The receptors here all came from an adult in good health and CMV-seronegative.

The chain carries TRBV18 and TRBJ1-3; TRBD1 might be the D (6 bases). Trimming pared 3 bases from V and 0 bases from J, leaving 18 bases between. CDR3 length: 18 amino acids. Germline CDR1 KGHSH, CDR2 LQKENI. As DNA, the CDR3 is TGTGCCAGCTCACCTTACTGGGTCCAGGGGCGCTCTGGAAACACCATATATTTT. Translated, it gives CASSPYWVQGRSGNTIYF.

There are a few counts of this clone. The V gene is TRBV30, the J gene TRBJ2-7, with no clear D. The CDR3 runs to 13 residues. Germline CDR1 is GTSNPN and CDR2 is SVGIG (reference sequence). V shed 0 bases and J shed 3 bases, with 9 bases lying between them. The CDR3 bases are TGTGCCTGGAGTGTTACCTCGTACTACGAGCAGTACTTC. It is translated as CAWSVTSYYEQYF.

The chain links TRBV6-5 to TRBJ2-2, with a weak D call TRBD1 (5 bases). The V gene lost 4 bases and the J gene lost 5 bases, with 11 bases spanning the gap. The germline gives CDR1 MNHEY, CDR2 SVGAGI. The CDR3 runs to 14 residues. The CDR3 spells CASSFQGQTGELFF. CDR3 sequence (DNA): TGTGCCAGCAGTTTCCAGGGTCAAACCGGGGAGCTGTTTTTT.

The chain couples TRBV19 to TRBJ1-5; no clear D. From germline, CDR1 is LNHDA and CDR2 SQIVND (reference sequence). The CDR3 runs 14 residues. Between the trimmed V and J ends, which lost 7 bases and 0 bases, there was a span of 10 bases. Here the CDR3 reads CASTLSNSNQPQHF. The CDR3, as DNA: TGTGCCAGTACCCTTAGCAATAGCAATCAGCCCCAGCATTTT.

This clone was seen only a few times. The rearrangement uses TRBV18 and TRBJ1-6; D may be TRBD1 (5 bases). The CDR3 is 16 amino acids. V shed 2 bases and J shed 9 bases, with 17 bases lying between them. The germline V gene has CDR1 KGHSH and CDR2 LQKENI. The chain's CDR3 is CASSPGERGSFSPLHF. CDR3 in DNA: TGTGCCAGCTCACCAGGGGAGAGGGGAAGTTTTTCACCCCTCCACTTT.

This clone was picked up one time. This chain uses TRBV6-5 with TRBJ1-3, with 7 nucleotides matching TRBD1. The V gene's germline CDR1 is MNHEY and CDR2 SVGAGI. The CDR3 is 16 amino acids. The V gene end was trimmed by 0 bases and the J gene end by 3 bases; junction bases not matched to a gene: 5. The CDR3 loop is CASSYSRDRDGNTIYF. CDR3 in DNA: TGTGCCAGCAGTTACTCCCGGGACAGAGATGGAAACACCATATATTTT.

The chain joins TRBV6-5 to TRBJ1-6; 9 bases are shared with TRBD1. The CDR3 contains 14 residues. The germline CDR1 and CDR2 sequences are MNHEY and SVGAGI. J was trimmed by 10 bases and V by 2 bases; bases with no gene match: 3. CDR3: CASSYRTGESPLHF. The CDR3 nucleotides are TGTGCCAGCAGTTACAGGACAGGGGAATCACCCCTCCACTTT.

The table lists this clone with a count of one. This chain links TRBV5-6 with TRBJ2-7, with TRBD2 matching 7 bases. There are 16 residues in the CDR3. Losses at the gene ends were 2 bases for V and 4 bases for J; bases not matched to a gene: 12. The V gene's germline CDR1 is SGHDT and CDR2 YYEEEE. CDR3 sequence (DNA): TGTGCCAGCAGCTTCGGTTATGGCGGGGGTACTTACGAGCAGTACTTC. Translated, it gives CASSFGYGGGTYEQYF.

This clone has just one count. The gene calls are TRBV6-1 and TRBJ2-7; TRBD1 is a possible D gene (6 bases). V lost 5 bases, J lost 1 base, and 15 bases lay in between. The germline CDR1 and CDR2 sequences are MNHNS and SASEGT. The CDR3 is 15 residues long. The CDR3: CASSPRGTQSYEQYF. CDR3 sequence (DNA): TGTGCCAGCAGTCCCAGGGGAACCCAATCCTACGAGCAGTACTTC.

This clone was seen only a few times. The chain couples TRBV29-1 to TRBJ1-1, with TRBD1 identical over 9 bases. V shed 5 bases, J shed 3 bases, and the junction held 10 bases outside the gene matches. This CDR3 contains 15 residues. Germline V CDR1 and CDR2: SQVTM, ANQGSEA. The CDR3 protein is CSVYDRGRIDTEAFF. The CDR3 region has the DNA TGCAGCGTTTATGACAGGGGGAGAATAGACACTGAAGCTTTCTTT.

This chain connects TRBV4-2 to TRBJ1-4; D gene uncertain. CDR1 LGHNA and CDR2 YNFKEQ come from the germline V gene. V lost 2 bases, J lost 5 bases, and 15 bases lay in between. This CDR3 has 16 residues. The CDR3 bases are TGTGCCAGCAGCCAAAGAAAGAGATACGGGAATGAAAAACTGTTTTTT. The encoded protein is CASSQRKRYGNEKLFF.

V is TRBV2 and J is TRBJ2-1, with 7 bases matching TRBD1. The germline V gene encodes CDR1 SNHLY and CDR2 FYNNEI. The CDR3 runs 15 residues. With 5 bases clipped from V and 7 bases from J, the junction kept 11 bases outside the gene matches. CDR3 coding DNA: TGTGCCAGCAGTACACGGGACAGTCCTACTAATGAGCAGTTCTTC. Its protein product is CASSTRDSPTNEQFF.

The chain carries TRBV30 and TRBJ1-5; D unclear. This CDR3 region has 13 residues. Germline V gene sequence: CDR1 GTSNPN, CDR2 SVGIG (reference sequence). The V gene lost 2 bases and the J gene lost 5 bases, with 10 bases spanning the gap. The CDR3 loop is CAWSLASDQPQHF. The CDR3 DNA reads as TGTGCCTGGAGTTTGGCATCGGATCAGCCCCAGCATTTT.

This sequence joins TRBV18 and TRBJ1-1; D ambiguous. CDR3 length: 15 amino acids. Per the germline V gene, CDR1 is KGHSH and CDR2 is LQKENI. V lost 0 bases and J lost 0, with 8 bases in between. The CDR3: CASSPPAGMNTEAFF. CDR3 coding DNA: TGTGCCAGCTCACCACCGGCAGGAATGAACACTGAAGCTTTCTTT.

This chain connects TRBV11-2 to TRBJ2-2; no firm D call. Deletions cut 5 bases from V and 0 bases from J, with 13 bases between. Germline values: CDR1 SGHAT, CDR2 FQNNGV. There are 16 residues in the CDR3. The CDR3 reads CASSPRVYSNTGELFF. The CDR3 DNA follows: TGTGCCAGCAGCCCACGGGTCTACTCGAACACCGGGGAGCTGTTTTTT.

The rearrangement uses TRBV7-3 and TRBJ2-5; TRBD2 matches at 11 bases. Germline CDR1 is SGHTA and CDR2 is FQGTGA. CDR3 length equals 16 residues. J lost 2 bases, V lost 5 bases, and 7 bases had no gene match. CDR3 nucleotides: TGTGCCAGCAGCCAAGGGCTAGCGGGGGGTCAAGAGACCCAGTACTTC. Its protein product is CASSQGLAGGQETQYF.

The rearrangement uses TRBV13 and TRBJ2-2; D unclear. V lost 0 bases and J lost 4, with 15 bases in between. The CDR3 consists of 17 residues. Germline CDR1 and CDR2: PRHDT and FYEKMQ (reference sequence). The CDR3 reads CASSLGLGSYRTGELFF. The CDR3 DNA follows: TGTGCCAGCAGCTTAGGCCTCGGGTCCTACCGCACCGGGGAGCTGTTTTTT.

Written as DNA, the CDR3 is TGTGCCAGCAGCGCGGGGAAAACTGAAGCTTTCTTT. This encodes CASSAGKTEAFF. This chain connects TRBV6-5 to TRBJ1-1, with D unclear. This CDR3 is 12 amino acids long. Germline V gene sequence: CDR1 MNHEY, CDR2 SVGAGI. Deletions cut 6 bases from V and 5 bases from J, with 10 bases between.

CDR3 in amino acids: CAISESVQGAGAEAFF. The CDR3 nucleotides read TGTGCCATCAGTGAGTCCGTACAGGGGGCAGGGGCTGAAGCTTTCTTT. This rearrangement joins TRBV10-3 to TRBJ1-1, with 9 bases identical to TRBD1. The ends lost 0 bases at V and 6 bases at J; junction bases unmatched: 8. The CDR3 has 16 amino acids. CDR1 and CDR2 (germline): ENHRY, SYGVKD.

The V call is TRBV7-2, the J call TRBJ2-7; the D gene is possibly TRBD1 (5 bases). Looked up from germline, CDR1 is SGHTA and CDR2 is FQGNSA. V lost 5 bases and J 4 bases, leaving 9 bases between the germline ends. The CDR3 totals 12 residues. CDR3 protein: CASSPRQYEQYF. CDR3 coding DNA: TGTGCCAGCAGCCCTCGACAGTACGAGCAGTACTTC.

J is TRBJ1-4 and V is TRBV19; D gene uncertain. The CDR3 contains 13 residues. Trimming shortened V by 4 bases and J by 4 bases, and 7 bases separated the two germline ends. Looked up from germline, CDR1 is LNHDA and CDR2 is SQIVND (reference sequence). The CDR3 DNA follows: TGTGCCAGTAGTAGCCAGGTTAATGAAAAACTGTTTTTT. Its protein product is CASSSQVNEKLFF.

The chain has TRBV28 and TRBJ1-2; tentative D call: TRBD1 (5 bases). The CDR3 spans 13 residues. V lost 6 bases and J lost 4, with 12 bases in between. The germline gives CDR1 MDHEN, CDR2 SYDVKM. The CDR3 sequence: CASRSQGTYGYTF. In nucleotides, the CDR3 is TGTGCCAGCAGGTCCCAAGGGACCTATGGCTACACCTTC.

This chain uses TRBV7-9 with TRBJ2-1; D call uncertain. The CDR3 sequence is 15 residues long. CDR1 is SEHNR and CDR2 is FQNEAQ in the germline V gene (reference sequence). V lost 2 bases to trimming and J lost 9 bases, with 17 bases between them. CDR3 DNA sequence: TGTGCCAGCAGCTTACGCATGGGAAGGGTTGTTGAGCAGTTCTTC. It translates to CASSLRMGRVVEQFF.

This clone was seen only once. The chain's CDR3 is CAWSVRSGGEQYF. As DNA, the CDR3 is TGTGCCTGGAGTGTACGGTCAGGAGGGGAGCAGTACTTC. The chain is built from TRBV30 and TRBJ2-7; D may be TRBD2 (6 bases). The CDR3 consists of 13 residues. The germline CDR1 and CDR2 sequences are GTSNPN and SVGIG (reference sequence). Trimming left V 0 bases short and J 7 bases short, with 13 bases between.